These 16 T cell receptor beta chains were sequenced from one sample in a study of OX40 agonist ivuxolimab in advanced cancers. The table came from immunoSEQ multiplex PCR; TCRdb's copy has only in-frame clones and leaves some out. In the table there are under 65,000 clones, around 90% of which are singletons. The specimen comprised CD4+ or CD8+ T cells sorted from blood, sampled in a trial of the OX40 agonist ivuxolimab. The source is an adult with an advanced solid tumor such as melanoma, head and neck, liver or kidney cancer.

The V gene is TRBV19, the J gene TRBJ1-5; 8 nucleotides agree with TRBD1. Per the germline V gene, CDR1 is LNHDA and CDR2 is SQIVND (reference sequence). The CDR3 has 16 residues. J gave up 4 bases and V 5 bases, and 10 bases lay outside the gene matches. CDR3: CASSPDRESWNQPQHF. In nucleotides, the CDR3 is TGTGCCAGTAGTCCGGACAGGGAAAGTTGGAATCAGCCCCAGCATTTT.

The chain employs TRBV10-2 and TRBJ1-5; D is unresolved. In germline, CDR1 is WSHSY, CDR2 SAAADI. The CDR3 covers 15 residues. The V and J ends lost 0 bases and 4 bases respectively, with 10 bases between them. The chain's CDR3 is CASSESTRWNQPQHF. The CDR3, as DNA: TGCGCCAGCAGTGAGTCTACGCGGTGGAATCAGCCCCAGCATTTT.

CDR3 sequence (DNA): TGTGCCAGCAGTGATTTTACAGGGAAACCCTACAATGAGCAGTTCTTC. Its translation is CASSDFTGKPYNEQFF. V and J are TRBV7-9 and TRBJ2-1; D is perhaps TRBD1 (6 bases). The length of the CDR3 is 16 residues. V was trimmed by 6 bases and J by 2 bases, leaving 17 bases between them. CDR1 is SEHNR, CDR2 FQNEAQ, per germline (reference sequence).

The chain combines TRBV28 with TRBJ2-5, with TRBD1 as a possible D gene (6 bases). The length of the CDR3 is 14 residues. The V gene's germline CDR1 is MDHEN and CDR2 SYDVKM. The V gene lost 9 bases and the J gene lost 4 bases, with 18 bases spanning the gap. CDR3 bases: TGTGCCAGTACCGAGGGGGAGTTGGGAGAGACCCAGTACTTC. Protein sequence: CASTEGELGETQYF.

The V and J genes are TRBV30 and TRBJ2-7; D perhaps matches TRBD2 (6 bases). Germline V gene lookup returns CDR1 GTSNPN and CDR2 SVGIG (reference sequence). The CDR3 consists of 14 residues. Trimming shortened V by 2 bases and J by 3 bases, and 14 bases separated the two germline ends. CDR3 sequence: CAWSTSGTLYEQYF. CDR3 DNA sequence: TGTGCCTGGAGTACATCCGGGACTCTCTACGAGCAGTACTTC.

The V call is TRBV5-4, the J call TRBJ2-7; D is unclear. The germline gives CDR1 SGHNT, CDR2 YYREEE (reference sequence). The CDR3 is made up of 14 amino acids. The V gene lost 2 bases and the J gene lost 3 bases, with 12 bases spanning the gap. This CDR3 is CASSFGERHYEQYF. The CDR3 DNA is TGTGCCAGCAGCTTTGGGGAACGGCACTACGAGCAGTACTTC.

The table lists this clone with a few counts. This chain uses TRBV20-1 with TRBJ1-1; TRBD1 might be the D (5 bases). CDR1 is DFQATT, CDR2 SNEGSKA, per germline (reference sequence). This CDR3 region has 11 residues. CDR3 loop: CSYRSNTEAFF. The CDR3 DNA reads TGCAGCTACAGGAGTAACACTGAAGCTTTCTTT.

This clone appeared once. The chain is built from TRBV7-9 and TRBJ1-5; D not certain. The ends were cut back, 2 bases at V and 0 bases at J, with 8 bases in the middle. The germline V gene encodes CDR1 SEHNR and CDR2 FQNEAQ (reference sequence). This CDR3 is built from 15 residues. This CDR3 is CASSLIGYSNQPQHF. The CDR3, as DNA: TGTGCCAGCAGCTTAATCGGCTATAGCAATCAGCCCCAGCATTTT.

The CDR3 here is CASSPLLQGDGYTF. CDR3 DNA sequence: TGTGCCAGCTCACCACTCTTACAGGGTGATGGCTACACCTTC. The chain employs TRBV18 and TRBJ1-2; possible D gene TRBD1, 6 bases. The CDR3 is made up of 14 amino acids. Germline CDR1 KGHSH, CDR2 LQKENI. Trimming left V 1 base short and J 6 bases short, with 12 bases between.

CDR3 sequence (DNA): TGTGCCAGCAGTTACAACCCGTCCAGTAGGCAGTTCTTC. It yields the protein CASSYNPSSRQFF. This chain connects TRBV6-5 to TRBJ2-1; D is unclear. Germline lookup yields CDR1 MNHEY and CDR2 SVGAGI. V shed 2 bases and J shed 12 bases, with 14 bases lying between them. The CDR3 totals 13 residues.

The V and J genes are TRBV6-5 and TRBJ2-3; 11 nucleotides align to TRBD1. The CDR3 runs 15 residues. Germline values: CDR1 MNHEY, CDR2 SVGAGI. Germline trimming cut 2 bases from V and 4 bases from J; bases unmatched to any gene: 2. Here the CDR3 DNA reads TGTGCCAGCAGTTACGGACAGGGGGCTCCAGATACGCAGTATTTT. Translating gives CASSYGQGAPDTQYF.

CDR3 bases: TGCAGCGTGGGATCTAACACCGGGGAGCTGTTTTTT. Protein product: CSVGSNTGELFF. The chain has TRBV29-1 and TRBJ2-2; D is unclear. The CDR3 is 12 amino acids. Per the germline V gene, CDR1 is SQVTM and CDR2 is ANQGSEA. V lost 6 bases and J lost 2, with 7 bases in between.

The CDR3 spells CASSVPPDEQFF. Written as DNA, the CDR3 is TGTGCCAGCAGCGTACCCCCGGATGAGCAGTTCTTC. The rearrangement joins TRBV9 to TRBJ2-1, with unresolved D. The CDR3 has 12 residues. V lost 1 base to trimming and J lost 8 bases, with 7 bases between them. CDR1 and CDR2 from the germline V gene are SGDLS and YYNGEE.

The rearrangement uses TRBV5-1 and TRBJ2-7; D perhaps matches TRBD2 (5 bases). This CDR3 is 17 amino acids long. Germline values: CDR1 SGHRS, CDR2 YFSETQ. The V gene lost 1 base and the J gene lost 1 base, with 18 bases spanning the gap. The CDR3 nucleotides are TGCGCCAGCAGCTTGACATCGGGAAGGACGGGTTCCTACGAGCAGTACTTC. It translates to CASSLTSGRTGSYEQYF. Full variable domain (missing parts from reference TRBV5-1 and TRBJ2-7): KAGVTQTPRYLIKTRGQQVTLSCSPISGHRSVSWYQQTPGQGLQFLFEYFSETQRNKGNFPGRFSGRQFSNSRSEMNVSTLELGDSALYLCASSLTSGRTGSYEQYFGPGTRLTVT.

Only a few counts were recorded for this clone. The chain couples TRBV4-2 to TRBJ1-2, with D hard to call. Germline CDR1 and CDR2: LGHNA and YNFKEQ. The V end was cut by 1 base, the J end by 6 bases, with 3 bases between. The CDR3 loop spans 11 amino acids. In DNA, the CDR3 is TGTGCCAGCAGCCAAGGACATGGCTACACCTTC. Translating gives CASSQGHGYTF.

The V and J genes are TRBV5-1 and TRBJ2-7; 11 bases match TRBD2. J gave up 0 bases and V 5 bases, and 4 bases lay outside the gene matches. The CDR3 is 15 residues long. Germline loops: CDR1 SGHRS, CDR2 YFSETQ. This CDR3 reads CASRTSGASSYEQYF. The CDR3 bases are TGCGCCAGCAGGACTAGCGGGGCCAGCTCCTACGAGCAGTACTTC. The full variable domain, with the rest looked up from reference TRBV5-1 and TRBJ2-7, is KAGVTQTPRYLIKTRGQQVTLSCSPISGHRSVSWYQQTPGQGLQFLFEYFSETQRNKGNFPGRFSGRQFSNSRSEMNVSTLELGDSALYLCASRTSGASSYEQYFGPGTRLTVT.